This is a list of T cell receptor beta chains from one sample in a study of a mutant IDH1 vaccine in newly diagnosed glioma. Generated by immunoSEQ multiplex PCR, the TCRdb table keeps only in-frame clones and is missing some. The sample records over 45,000 clones, roughly 80% being singletons. These receptors lack a known antigen. The material sequenced was PBMCs, taken from a glioma patient whose treatment included an IDH1 peptide vaccine. All receptors come from a man aged 35-49 years with glioma. Each CDR3 is given with its conserved first and last residue. Each record gives: CDR3 protein, CDR3 DNA, V gene, D gene, J gene, clone size. The D gene is left open where the match is weak. Clone size is given for some rows only: seen once, a few or many times, or a class if the clone is expanded.

CAWSVQNYGYTF	TGTGCCTGGAGTGTACAGAACTATGGCTACACCTTC	TRBV30	-	TRBJ1-2	few
CASSLEGLGSGNTIYF	TGTGCCAGCAGCTTAGAGGGTTTGGGCTCTGGAAACACCATATATTTT	TRBV7-6	-	TRBJ1-3	once
CASSPGGTQQETQYF	TGCGCCAGCAGCCCCGGGGGGACCCAGCAAGAGACCCAGTACTTC	TRBV5-1	TRBD2	TRBJ2-5	-
CASSSRGRGRTYEQYF	TGTGCCAGCAGCTCGCGGGGTAGGGGCCGAACCTACGAGCAGTACTTC	TRBV13	-	TRBJ2-7	-
CASSTGLSLSEKLFF	TGTGCCAGCTCAACAGGGTTGAGTCTCTCTGAAAAACTGTTTTTT	TRBV18	-	TRBJ1-4	-
CASSSIGDGVDTQYF	TGCGCCAGCAGCTCCATAGGGGATGGGGTAGATACGCAGTATTTT	TRBV5-1	-	TRBJ2-3	few
CASSQVSINYGYTF	TGTGCCAGCAGCCAGGTATCCATTAACTATGGCTACACCTTC	TRBV7-9	-	TRBJ1-2	few
CAWSASSTSGSPLHF	TGTGCCTGGAGCGCATCTAGTACTTCGGGTTCACCCCTCCACTTT	TRBV30	-	TRBJ1-6	-
CASSQEAAQRQSYEQYF	TGTGCCAGCAGCCAAGAAGCCGCGCAGCGGCAGTCCTACGAGCAGTACTTC	TRBV4-2	-	TRBJ2-7	-
CASSSSGGAMETQYF	TGCGCCAGCAGCTCTAGCGGGGGGGCGATGGAGACCCAGTACTTC	TRBV5-1	TRBD2	TRBJ2-5	once
CASSFGRGHHYEQYF	TGTGCCAGCAGCTTCGGGCGGGGGCATCACTACGAGCAGTACTTC	TRBV5-6	-	TRBJ2-7	-
CASSLGTTADTQYF	TGTGCCAGCAGCTTGGGGACGACTGCAGATACGCAGTATTTT	TRBV7-9	-	TRBJ2-3	-
CASGRAGAGSYEQYF	TGTGCCAGCGGCAGGGCGGGGGCCGGCTCCTACGAGCAGTACTTC	TRBV5-4	-	TRBJ2-7	-
CASSFDGNTEAFF	TGTGCCAGCAGTTTCGACGGGAACACTGAAGCTTTCTTT	TRBV27	-	TRBJ1-1	-
CASRRTGTSGENEQFF	TGTGCCAGCAGACGGACCGGGACTAGCGGGGAGAATGAGCAGTTCTTC	TRBV5-4	TRBD2	TRBJ2-1	-
CASSVRTGVRGYTF	TGTGCCAGCAGTGTCCGGACAGGGGTCCGTGGCTACACCTTC	TRBV6-1	TRBD1	TRBJ1-2	-
CASSPPTSGGDGEQFF	TGCGCCAGCAGCCCGCCCACTAGCGGGGGGGACGGTGAGCAGTTCTTC	TRBV5-1	TRBD2	TRBJ2-1	-
CASSGPSGEQFF	TGTGCCAGCAGTGGCCCGAGCGGTGAGCAGTTCTTC	TRBV6-1	-	TRBJ2-1	-
CASSPPGNEQFF	TGTGCCAGCAGCCCCCCAGGGAATGAGCAGTTCTTC	TRBV13	-	TRBJ2-1	once
CASRRGTEATFF	TGTGCCAGCAGGAGGGGGACAGAAGCTACGTTCTTC	TRBV25-1	TRBD1	TRBJ2-1	-
CASSRAHASYNEQFF	TGTGCCAGTAGTAGAGCTCACGCCTCCTACAATGAGCAGTTCTTC	TRBV19	-	TRBJ2-1	-
CSARDRSRYTF	TGCAGTGCTAGAGATAGGTCGCGCTACACCTTC	TRBV20-1	-	TRBJ1-2	-
CASGLDSPRDTQYF	TGTGCTAGTGGTTTGGACAGCCCCAGGGATACGCAGTATTTT	TRBV12-5	-	TRBJ2-3	-
CDGPLGPYEQYF	TGTGATGGCCCACTAGGACCCTACGAGCAGTACTTC	TRBV7-9	-	TRBJ2-7	-
CASSYSNRGRGEAFF	TGTGCCAGCAGTTACTCTAACAGGGGGCGAGGTGAAGCTTTCTTT	TRBV6-5	TRBD1	TRBJ1-1	few
CAISWPPTGDWSSDTQYF	TGTGCCATCAGCTGGCCACCCACAGGGGACTGGAGTTCAGATACGCAGTATTTT	TRBV10-3	-	TRBJ2-3	-